These T cell receptor beta chains were read from a single sample in a study of brain T cells in children with intractable seizures. The assay was immunoSEQ multiplex PCR, and TCRdb's table has in-frame clones only and misses some. Of 300,000 to 400,000 clones in the sample, over 90% are singletons; the top ten hold around 5%. The source material was peripheral blood, sampled 4 to 6 months after surgery. The origin of the receptors is a boy under three years old with tuberous sclerosis and intractable seizures. CDR3s include the opening cysteine and the closing phenylalanine or tryptophan. Fields, in order: J gene, V gene, CDR3 length, clone size, D gene, CDR3 DNA, CDR3 protein. A D gene is named only where the DNA matches it firmly. Some rows have no size entry. The others give once, few or many, or a class for an expanded clone.

TRBJ2-2,TRBV12-3/TRBV12-4,12,.,.,TGTGCCAGCAGTCTCCACACCGGGGAGCTGTTTTTT,CASSLHTGELFF
TRBJ1-2,TRBV9,14,.,.,TGTGCCAGCAGCGTAGGGACAGCTAACTATGGCTACACCTTC,CASSVGTANYGYTF
TRBJ1-5,TRBV16,16,.,TRBD1,TGTGCCAGCAGCCAAAGCGGACAGGGAAGCAATCAGCCCCAGCATTTT,CASSQSGQGSNQPQHF
TRBJ1-6,TRBV19,16,.,.,TGTGCCAGTACAACGAGGGAAGGTTCCTATAATTCACCCCTCCACTTT,CASTTREGSYNSPLHF
TRBJ1-4,TRBV5-6,14,.,.,TGTGCCAGCAGCAGGGACATCTATAATGAAAAACTGTTTTTT,CASSRDIYNEKLFF
TRBJ1-1,TRBV5-4,14,.,TRBD1,TGTGCCAGCAGCTTGCCGGGACAGGGGGCGCGAGCTTTCTTT,CASSLPGQGARAFF
TRBJ1-4,TRBV29-1,17,.,.,TGCAGCGTCCACCTTACTAAGACAGGTTCAGCTAATGAAAAACTGTTTTTT,CSVHLTKTGSANEKLFF
TRBJ2-2,TRBV28,14,once,.,TGTGCCAGCAAGTTTTTTGGGAACACCGGGGAGCTGTTTTTT,CASKFFGNTGELFF
TRBJ2-1,TRBV3-1/TRBV3-2,17,.,TRBD2,TGTGCCAGCAGCCAAGATCTCCCTAGCGGGAGAGGCAATGAGCAGTTCTTC,CASSQDLPSGRGNEQFF
TRBJ2-1,TRBV6-5,12,.,.,TGTGCCAGCAGCGAGGGGGGCCATGAGCAGTTCTTC,CASSEGGHEQFF
TRBJ2-7,TRBV3-1/TRBV3-2,19,.,TRBD2,TGTGCCAGCAGCCAACAGCCCCTGACTAGCGGGGGGGCCACCTACGAGCAGTACTTC,CASSQQPLTSGGATYEQYF
TRBJ1-3,TRBV7-9,17,.,.,TGTGCCAGCAGCTTAGTTCGTGGGCTAGGCCTGGAGGACACCATATATTTT,CASSLVRGLGLEDTIYF
TRBJ1-6,TRBV2,20,.,TRBD1,TGTGCCAGCAGTAAGCCGTCGAGGGGGCCAAAGAGCTCCTATAATTCACCCCTCCACTTT,CASSKPSRGPKSSYNSPLHF
TRBJ1-2,TRBV5-6,12,once,.,TGTGCCAGCAGCTTTTCTAGGGGTGGCTACACCTTC,CASSFSRGGYTF
TRBJ1-2,TRBV12-3/TRBV12-4,13,once,.,TGTGCCAGCAGTGCCCAGGGAAACTATGGCTACACCTTC,CASSAQGNYGYTF
TRBJ2-7,TRBV11-3,16,.,.,TGTGCCAGCAGCTTACCGCGCGGCTTGAGCTCCTACGAGCAGTACTTC,CASSLPRGLSSYEQYF
TRBJ2-3,TRBV11-2,14,.,TRBD2,TGTGCCACCGTCGGGCGGGAGTGGCAAGATACGCAGTATTTT,CATVGREWQDTQYF
TRBJ2-1,TRBV29-1,10,.,.,TGCAGCGACCGAGTAGATGAGCAGTTCTTC,CSDRVDEQFF